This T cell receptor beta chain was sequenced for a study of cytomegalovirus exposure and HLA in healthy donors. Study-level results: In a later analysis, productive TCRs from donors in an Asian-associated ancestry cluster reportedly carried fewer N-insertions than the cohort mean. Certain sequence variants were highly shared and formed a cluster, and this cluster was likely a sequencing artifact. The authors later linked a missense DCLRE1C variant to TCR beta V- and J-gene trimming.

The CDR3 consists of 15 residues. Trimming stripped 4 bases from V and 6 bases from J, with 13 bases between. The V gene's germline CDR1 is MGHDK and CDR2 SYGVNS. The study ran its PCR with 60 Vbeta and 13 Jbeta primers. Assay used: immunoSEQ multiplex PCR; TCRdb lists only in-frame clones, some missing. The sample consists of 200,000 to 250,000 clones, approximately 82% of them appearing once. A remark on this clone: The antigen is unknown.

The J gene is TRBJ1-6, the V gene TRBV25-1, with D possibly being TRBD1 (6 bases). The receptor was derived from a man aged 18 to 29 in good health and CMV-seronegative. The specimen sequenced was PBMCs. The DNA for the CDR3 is TGTGCCAGCAGTGCAGAAGGGGGGGGTAATTCACCCCTCCACTTT. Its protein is CASSAEGGGNSPLHF.